The text below deals with one T cell receptor beta chain. The data were taken from a study of blood T cell repertoires in COVID-19. On the study more broadly: COVID-19 samples from acute and convalescent phases originated in the United States, Italy and Spain.

Per the authors' pipeline: Quantification of nucleated cells was approximated via reference gene primer amplification. Sequencing was performed with immunoSEQ multiplex PCR; in TCRdb, only in-frame clones are kept and a portion is missing. The V and J calls and clone size are taken from that table; D and trimming were inferred from the DNA. The sample carries 170,000 or so clones, 70% to 90% recorded once. Trimming removed 4 bases at V and 2 bases at J, with 12 bases between. Germline V lookup: CDR1 SGHRS, CDR2 YFSETQ. The CDR3 contains 14 residues. The rearrangement links TRBV5-1 to TRBJ1-1, with D unclear. The TCR originated in a man aged 55-75 years with COVID-19, enrolled during active disease. The sample comprised peripheral blood. The DNA for the CDR3 is TGCGCCAGCAGCATCACGAACTCTAACACTGAAGCTTTCTTT. It encodes CASSITNSNTEAFF.